This T cell receptor (beta chain) was sequenced for a study of T-cell reconstitution after alpha-beta-depleted transplantation in children. Study results and caveats: Certain patients had high TCRbeta diversity at day 60, and it came from recipient T cells and thymic progenitors that survived. Where alpha-beta T cells came from about two months after transplant was reportedly several hundred expanded graft clones. T-cell counts and diversity at one year post-transplant came mainly from newly produced T cells.

Concerning this clonotype itself: Antigen: not known.

Germline CDR1 and CDR2: SEHNR and FQNEAQ (reference sequence). The V and J ends lost 7 bases and 4 bases respectively, with 17 bases between them. This CDR3 contains 15 residues. Unique molecular identifiers were used in preparing the TCRbeta library. TCRdb reanalysed the PCR reads using MiXCR and keeps one entry per CDR3 protein. Among 500,000 to 650,000 distinct CDR3 sequences listed, around 13% were seen once. The starting material was PBMCs, mostly from graft donor cells, obtained 360 days after TCRalphabeta/CD19-depleted stem cell transplant. This receptor was identified in a male patient between 5 and 17 years old who had a stem cell transplant for acute myeloid leukemia, so the T cells may come from the graft donor. The chain combines TRBV7-9 with TRBJ2-1; D possibly corresponds to TRBD2 (6 bases). This CDR3 is CASNPPGGLYNEQFF. The CDR3 DNA follows: TGTGCCAGCAACCCCCCGGGCGGACTATACAATGAGCAGTTCTTC.